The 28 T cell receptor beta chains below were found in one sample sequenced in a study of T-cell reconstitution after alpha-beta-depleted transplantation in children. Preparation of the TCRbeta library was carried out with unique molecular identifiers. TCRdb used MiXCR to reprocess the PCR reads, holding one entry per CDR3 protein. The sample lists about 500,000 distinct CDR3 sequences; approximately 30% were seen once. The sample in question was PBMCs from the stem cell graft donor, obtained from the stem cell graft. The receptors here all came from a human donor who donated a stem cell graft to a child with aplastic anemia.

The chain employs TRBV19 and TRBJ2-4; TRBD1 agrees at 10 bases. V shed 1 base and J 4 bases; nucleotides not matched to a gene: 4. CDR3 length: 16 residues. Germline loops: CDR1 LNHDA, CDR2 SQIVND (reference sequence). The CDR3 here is CASSIATGGPKNIQYF. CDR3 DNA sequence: TGTGCCAGTAGTATAGCGACAGGGGGCCCGAAAAACATTCAGTACTTC.

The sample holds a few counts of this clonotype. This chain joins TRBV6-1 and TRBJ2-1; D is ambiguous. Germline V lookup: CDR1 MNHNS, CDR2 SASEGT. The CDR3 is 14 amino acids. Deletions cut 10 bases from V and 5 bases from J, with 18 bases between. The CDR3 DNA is TGTGCCACCAACGCCCCCCTGAGAGACAATGAGCAGTTCTTC. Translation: CATNAPLRDNEQFF.

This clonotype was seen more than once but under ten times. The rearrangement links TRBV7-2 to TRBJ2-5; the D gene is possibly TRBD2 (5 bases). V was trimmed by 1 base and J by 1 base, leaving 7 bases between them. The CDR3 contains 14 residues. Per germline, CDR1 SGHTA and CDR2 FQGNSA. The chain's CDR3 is CASSLVTSQETQYF. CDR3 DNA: TGTGCCAGCAGCTTAGTAACTAGCCAAGAGACCCAGTACTTC.

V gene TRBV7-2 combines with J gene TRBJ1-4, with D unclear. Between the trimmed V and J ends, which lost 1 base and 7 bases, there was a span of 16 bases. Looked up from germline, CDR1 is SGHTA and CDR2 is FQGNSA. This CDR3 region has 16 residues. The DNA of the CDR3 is TGTGCCAGCAGCTTAGTAGGAGTTCGGTCGAGTGAAAAACTGTTTTTT. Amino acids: CASSLVGVRSSEKLFF. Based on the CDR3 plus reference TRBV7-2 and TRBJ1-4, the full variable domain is GAGVSQSPSNKVTEKGKDVELRCDPISGHTALYWYRQSLGQGLEFLIYFQGNSAPDKSGLPSDRFSAERTGGSVSTLTIQRTQQEDSAVYLCASSLVGVRSSEKLFFGSGTQLSVL.

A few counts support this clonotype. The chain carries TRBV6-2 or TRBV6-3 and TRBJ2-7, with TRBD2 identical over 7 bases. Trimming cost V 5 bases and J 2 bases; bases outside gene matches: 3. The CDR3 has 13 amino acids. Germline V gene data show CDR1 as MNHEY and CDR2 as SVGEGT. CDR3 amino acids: CASSRDYAYEQYV. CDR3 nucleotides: TGTGCCAGCAGTCGGGACTACGCCTACGAGCAGTACGTC.

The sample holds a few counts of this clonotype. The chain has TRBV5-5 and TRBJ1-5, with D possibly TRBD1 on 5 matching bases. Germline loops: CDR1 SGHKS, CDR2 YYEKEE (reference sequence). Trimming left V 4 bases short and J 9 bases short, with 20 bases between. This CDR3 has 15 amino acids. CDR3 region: CASSPGTDAYWPQHF. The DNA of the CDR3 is TGTGCCAGCAGCCCTGGGACGGATGCTTACTGGCCCCAGCATTTT. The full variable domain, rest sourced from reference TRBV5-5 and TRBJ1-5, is DAGVTQSPTHLIKTRGQQVTLRCSPISGHKSVSWYQQVLGQGPQFIFQYYEKEERGRGNFPDRFSARQFPNYSSELNVNALLLGDSALYLCASSPGTDAYWPQHFGDGTRLSIL.

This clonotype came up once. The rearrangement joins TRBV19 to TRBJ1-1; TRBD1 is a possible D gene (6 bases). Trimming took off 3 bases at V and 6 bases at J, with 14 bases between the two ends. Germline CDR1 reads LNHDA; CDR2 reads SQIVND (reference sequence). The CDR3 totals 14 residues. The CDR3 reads CASSMRQVGAEAFF. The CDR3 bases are TGTGCCAGTAGTATGAGACAGGTGGGCGCTGAAGCTTTCTTT.

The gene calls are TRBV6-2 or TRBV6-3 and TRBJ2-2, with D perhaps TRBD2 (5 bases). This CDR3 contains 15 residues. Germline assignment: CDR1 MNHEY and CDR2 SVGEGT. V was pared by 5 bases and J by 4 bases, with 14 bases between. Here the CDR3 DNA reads TGTGCCAGCAGTGCCCCGGGGTCGGGCACCGGGGAGCTGTTTTTT. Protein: CASSAPGSGTGELFF.

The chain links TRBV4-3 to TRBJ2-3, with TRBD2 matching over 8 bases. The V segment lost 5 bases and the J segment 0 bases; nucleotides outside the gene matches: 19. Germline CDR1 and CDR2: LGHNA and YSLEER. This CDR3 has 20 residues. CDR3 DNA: TGCGCCAGCAGCGAGAACGGGAGGGCCGGGTTTGTCCCCAGCACAGATACGCAGTATTTT. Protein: CASSENGRAGFVPSTDTQYF.

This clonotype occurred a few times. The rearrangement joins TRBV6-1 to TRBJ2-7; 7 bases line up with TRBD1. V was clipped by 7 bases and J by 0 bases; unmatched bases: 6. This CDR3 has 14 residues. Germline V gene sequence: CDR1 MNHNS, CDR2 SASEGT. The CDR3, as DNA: TGTGCCAGCAAGGGGGCCGCGGGCTCCTACGAGCAGTACTTC. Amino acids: CASKGAAGSYEQYF.

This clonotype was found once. This chain's CDR3 is CASSSPRGSGNTIYF. CDR3 bases: TGTGCCAGCAGCTCCCCAAGGGGATCGGGAAACACCATATATTTT. This chain uses TRBV7-9 with TRBJ1-3; tentatively, D is TRBD1 (5 bases). Germline V gene lookup returns CDR1 SEHNR and CDR2 FQNEAQ (reference sequence). V lost 4 bases, J lost 4 bases, and 14 bases lay in between. The CDR3 spans 15 residues.

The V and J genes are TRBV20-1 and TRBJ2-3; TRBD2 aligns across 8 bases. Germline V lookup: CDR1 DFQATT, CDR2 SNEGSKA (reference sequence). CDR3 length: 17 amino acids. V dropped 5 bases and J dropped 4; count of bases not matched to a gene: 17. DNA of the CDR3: TGCAGTGCTTCGAGCTTATTAGCGGGATATTCGGCAGATACGCAGTATTTT. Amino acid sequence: CSASSLLAGYSADTQYF.

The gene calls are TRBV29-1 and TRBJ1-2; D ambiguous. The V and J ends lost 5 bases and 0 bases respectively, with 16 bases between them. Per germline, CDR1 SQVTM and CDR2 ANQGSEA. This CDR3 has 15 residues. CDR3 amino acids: CSVPYPPSSNYGYTF. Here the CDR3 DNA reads TGCAGCGTTCCTTACCCACCAAGCTCTAACTATGGCTACACCTTC.

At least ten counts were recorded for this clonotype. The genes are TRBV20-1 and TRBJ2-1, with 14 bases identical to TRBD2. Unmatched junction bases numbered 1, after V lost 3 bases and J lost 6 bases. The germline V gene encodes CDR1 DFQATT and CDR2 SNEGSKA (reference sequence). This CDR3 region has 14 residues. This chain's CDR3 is CSARTSGRANEQFF. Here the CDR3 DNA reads TGCAGTGCTAGGACTAGCGGGAGGGCCAATGAGCAGTTCTTC.

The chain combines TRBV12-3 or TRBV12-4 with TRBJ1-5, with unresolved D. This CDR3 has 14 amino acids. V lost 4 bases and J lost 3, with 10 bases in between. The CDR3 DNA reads TGTGCCAGCAGTTCCGGTTATTACAATCAGCCCCAGCATTTT. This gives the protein CASSSGYYNQPQHF.

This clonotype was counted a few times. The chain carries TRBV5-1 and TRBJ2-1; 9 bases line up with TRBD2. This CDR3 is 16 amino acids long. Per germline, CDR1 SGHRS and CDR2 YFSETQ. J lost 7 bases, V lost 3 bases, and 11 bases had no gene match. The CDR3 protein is CASSSVSGRVLNEQFF. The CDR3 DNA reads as TGCGCCAGCAGCTCAGTTAGCGGGAGAGTCTTAAATGAGCAGTTCTTC. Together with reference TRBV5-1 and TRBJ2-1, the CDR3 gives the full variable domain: KAGVTQTPRYLIKTRGQQVTLSCSPISGHRSVSWYQQTPGQGLQFLFEYFSETQRNKGNFPGRFSGRQFSNSRSEMNVSTLELGDSALYLCASSSVSGRVLNEQFFGPGTRLTVL.

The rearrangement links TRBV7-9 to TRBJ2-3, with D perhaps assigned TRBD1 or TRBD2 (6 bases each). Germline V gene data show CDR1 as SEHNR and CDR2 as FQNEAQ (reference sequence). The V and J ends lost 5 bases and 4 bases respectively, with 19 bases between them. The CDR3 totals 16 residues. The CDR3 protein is CASSLGGGGSADTQYF. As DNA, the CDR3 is TGTGCCAGCAGCCTCGGGGGCGGCGGATCGGCAGATACGCAGTATTTT.

DNA for the CDR3: TGTGCCAGCAGCGCCGGACTAGCGGGAACCTACGAGCAGTACTTC. Its protein product is CASSAGLAGTYEQYF. This chain joins TRBV9 and TRBJ2-7, with 12 bases that match TRBD2. The CDR3 covers 15 residues. Germline V lookup: CDR1 SGDLS, CDR2 YYNGEE. V shed 3 bases and J 2 bases; nucleotides not matched to a gene: 3.

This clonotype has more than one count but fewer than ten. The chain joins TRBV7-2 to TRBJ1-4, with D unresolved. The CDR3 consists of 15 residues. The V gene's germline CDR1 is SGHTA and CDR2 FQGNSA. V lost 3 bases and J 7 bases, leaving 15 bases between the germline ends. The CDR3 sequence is CASSFPSSGSEKLFF. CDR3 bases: TGTGCCAGCAGCTTCCCAAGCTCCGGGAGTGAAAAACTGTTTTTT. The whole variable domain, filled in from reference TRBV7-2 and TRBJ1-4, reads GAGVSQSPSNKVTEKGKDVELRCDPISGHTALYWYRQSLGQGLEFLIYFQGNSAPDKSGLPSDRFSAERTGGSVSTLTIQRTQQEDSAVYLCASSFPSSGSEKLFFGSGTQLSVL.

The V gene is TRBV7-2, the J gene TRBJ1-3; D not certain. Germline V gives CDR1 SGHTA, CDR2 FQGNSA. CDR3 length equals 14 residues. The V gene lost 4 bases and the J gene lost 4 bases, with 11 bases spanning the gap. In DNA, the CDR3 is TGTGCCAGCAGCTCCCCGGGCCGCGGAAACACCATATATTTT. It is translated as CASSSPGRGNTIYF.

The CDR3 DNA is TGTGCCAGCAGTTACTCGACTCAGTTGGCAGCCCGTGAGGGTCAGCCCCAGCATTTT. Residues: CASSYSTQLAAREGQPQHF. The rearrangement joins TRBV6-2 or TRBV6-3 to TRBJ1-5; no definite D call. CDR1 is MNHEY and CDR2 is SVGEGT in the germline V gene. The CDR3 consists of 19 residues. Trimming removed 0 bases at V and 6 bases at J, with 24 bases between.

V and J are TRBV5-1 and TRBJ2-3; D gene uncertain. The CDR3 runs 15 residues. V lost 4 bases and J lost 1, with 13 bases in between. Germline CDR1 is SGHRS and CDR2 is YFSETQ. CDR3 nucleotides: TGCGCCAGCAGCACGGATGGGGTCCGCACAGATACGCAGTATTTT. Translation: CASSTDGVRTDTQYF.

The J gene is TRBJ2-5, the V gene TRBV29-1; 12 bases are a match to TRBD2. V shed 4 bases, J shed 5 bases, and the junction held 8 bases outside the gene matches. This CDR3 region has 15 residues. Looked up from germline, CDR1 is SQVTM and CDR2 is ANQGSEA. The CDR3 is CSVVGLAGSGETQYF. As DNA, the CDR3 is TGCAGCGTTGTTGGACTAGCGGGATCAGGCGAGACCCAGTACTTC.

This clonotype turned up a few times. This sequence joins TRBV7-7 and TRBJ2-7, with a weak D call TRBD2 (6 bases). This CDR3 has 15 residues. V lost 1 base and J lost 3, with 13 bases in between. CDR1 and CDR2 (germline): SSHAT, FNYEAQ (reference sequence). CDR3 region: CASSLGAGPNYEQYF. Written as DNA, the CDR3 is TGTGCCAGCAGCTTAGGGGCGGGACCAAACTACGAGCAGTACTTC.

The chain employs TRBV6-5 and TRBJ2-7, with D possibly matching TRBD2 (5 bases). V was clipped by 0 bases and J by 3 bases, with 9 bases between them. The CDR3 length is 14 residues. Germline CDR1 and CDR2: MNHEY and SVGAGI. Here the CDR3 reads CASSYSSGDYEQYV. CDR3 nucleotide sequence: TGTGCCAGCAGTTACTCGAGCGGCGACTACGAGCAGTACGTC.

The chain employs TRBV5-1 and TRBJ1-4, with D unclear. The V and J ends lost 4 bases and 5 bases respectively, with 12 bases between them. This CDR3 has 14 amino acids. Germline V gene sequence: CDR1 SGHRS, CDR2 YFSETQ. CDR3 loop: CASSIDAWNEKLFF. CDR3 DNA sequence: TGCGCCAGCAGCATAGACGCTTGGAATGAAAAACTGTTTTTT.

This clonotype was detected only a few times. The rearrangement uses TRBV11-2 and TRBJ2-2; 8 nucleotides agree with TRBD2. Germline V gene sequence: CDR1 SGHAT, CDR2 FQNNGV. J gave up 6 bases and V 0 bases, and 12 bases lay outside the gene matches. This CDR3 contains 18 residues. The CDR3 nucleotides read TGTGCCAGCAGCTTAGAAGTCGGGGGCGGGAGGTTTGCCGGGGAGCTGTTTTTT. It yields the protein CASSLEVGGGRFAGELFF.

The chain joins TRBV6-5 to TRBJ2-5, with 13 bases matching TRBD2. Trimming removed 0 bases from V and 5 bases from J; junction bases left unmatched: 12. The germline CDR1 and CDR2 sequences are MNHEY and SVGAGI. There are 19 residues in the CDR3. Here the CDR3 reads CASSYSFKRLAGGRETQYF. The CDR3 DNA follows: TGTGCCAGCAGTTACTCCTTCAAACGACTAGCGGGAGGTCGGGAGACCCAGTACTTC.